The 25 T cell receptor beta chains given below trace back to one sample, sequenced in a study of blood T cell repertoires in COVID-19. Profiling relied on immunoSEQ multiplex PCR, and the TCRdb table lists in-frame clones only, not all of them. Among about 180,000 clones, 90% were seen once, and the ten largest hold 0.45% to 0.65%. The sample consisted of peripheral blood. The receptors here all came from a man aged 50-59 years with acute or convalescent COVID-19.

The chain carries TRBV9 and TRBJ1-2; TRBD1 matches at 9 bases. The CDR3 is made up of 14 amino acids. The V and J ends lost 5 bases and 5 bases, in that order; junction bases with no gene match: 7. Germline lookup yields CDR1 SGDLS and CDR2 YYNGEE. CDR3 loop: CASRSDRGQYGYTF. The CDR3 coding sequence is TGTGCCAGCAGGTCGGACAGGGGTCAGTATGGCTACACCTTC.

The CDR3 is CAWSAPGNTEAFF. The CDR3 nucleotides read TGTGCCTGGAGTGCCCCGGGGAACACTGAAGCTTTCTTT. The J gene is TRBJ1-1, the V gene TRBV30; D uncertain. CDR3 size: 13 residues. Trimming cost V 1 base and J 1 base, with 7 bases left between them. The germline CDR1 and CDR2 sequences are GTSNPN and SVGIG (reference sequence).

This sequence joins TRBV7-9 and TRBJ2-3; 7 bases are shared with TRBD2. The V gene end was trimmed by 2 bases and the J gene end by 5 bases; junction bases not matched to a gene: 7. From germline, CDR1 is SEHNR and CDR2 FQNEAQ (reference sequence). This CDR3 contains 15 residues. Here the CDR3 DNA reads TGTGCCAGCAGCTTAATGGGAGGGGCCGGAGATACGCAGTATTTT. This gives the protein CASSLMGGAGDTQYF.

The rearrangement links TRBV11-2 to TRBJ2-1, with TRBD2 identical over 12 bases. The V gene's germline CDR1 is SGHAT and CDR2 FQNNGV. The trim removed 5 bases at V and 9 bases at J, leaving 14 bases unmatched. This CDR3 is 17 amino acids long. The CDR3 sequence is CASSPMSSTSGSREQFF. CDR3 DNA: TGTGCCAGCAGCCCGATGTCATCGACTAGCGGGAGTCGTGAGCAGTTCTTC.

V and J are TRBV7-2 and TRBJ2-7, with TRBD1 identical over 8 bases. Germline V gene lookup returns CDR1 SGHTA and CDR2 FQGNSA. J lost 4 bases, V lost 3 bases, and 8 bases had no gene match. This CDR3 contains 15 residues. Here the CDR3 DNA reads TGTGCCAGCAGCTTGGGTTCGACAGGGGTGTACGAGCAGTACTTC. This gives the protein CASSLGSTGVYEQYF.

J is TRBJ1-1 and V is TRBV7-6; 8 bases fit TRBD1. CDR1 SGHVS and CDR2 FNYEAQ come from the germline V gene. The CDR3 covers 17 residues. V lost 3 bases, J lost 0 bases, and 9 bases stayed unmatched. CDR3 sequence: CASSLRQGPIMNTEAFF. The CDR3 coding sequence is TGTGCCAGCAGCTTGAGACAGGGGCCTATTATGAACACTGAAGCTTTCTTT.

J is TRBJ2-5 and V is TRBV7-3, with D possibly TRBD1 on 6 matching bases. The CDR3 totals 14 residues. V lost 5 bases and J lost 3, with 13 bases in between. Germline-derived CDR1 and CDR2 are SGHTA and FQGTGA. CDR3 nucleotide sequence: TGTGCCAGCAGCCCAACAGGGCCCAAAGAGACCCAGTACTTC. This sequence encodes CASSPTGPKETQYF. Full variable domain (missing parts from reference TRBV7-3 and TRBJ2-5): GAGVSQTPSNKVTEKGKYVELRCDPISGHTALYWYRQSLGQGPEFLIYFQGTGAADDSGLPNDRFFAVRPEGSVSTLKIQRTERGDSAVYLCASSPTGPKETQYFGPGTRLLVL.

As regards this clone: Other DNA sequences within the sample encode an identical CDR3. The chain recombines TRBV3-1 (or the pseudogene TRBV3-2) with TRBJ2-6; unclear D gene. Per germline, CDR1 LGHDT and CDR2 YNNKEL (reference sequence). The CDR3 has 15 amino acids. With 0 bases removed from V and 4 bases from J, the gap between germline ends came to 7 bases. The CDR3: CASSQDLSGANVLTF. The DNA for the CDR3 is TGTGCCAGCAGCCAAGATTTATCCGGGGCCAACGTCCTGACTTTC.

The rearrangement links TRBV6-5 to TRBJ2-5; D is unresolved. V was clipped by 0 bases and J by 6 bases, with 11 bases between them. The CDR3 covers 14 residues. In germline, CDR1 is MNHEY, CDR2 SVGAGI. For the CDR3, the DNA is TGTGCCAGCAGTTACTCGGTCGTTGGGCAGACCCAGTACTTC. Residues: CASSYSVVGQTQYF.

This clone has a single count. The rearrangement uses TRBV5-8 and TRBJ2-3; the D gene is possibly TRBD2 (5 bases). CDR3 size: 14 residues. Trimming removed 3 bases from V and 4 bases from J, with 12 bases in between. CDR1 SGHTS and CDR2 YDEGEE come from the germline V gene. The CDR3 nucleotides are TGTGCCAGCAGCTCTCGGGGTACCGCAGATACGCAGTATTTT. Translated, it gives CASSSRGTADTQYF.

This chain joins TRBV5-1 and TRBJ2-3; 8 bases are shared with TRBD2. The CDR3 covers 17 residues. Germline loops: CDR1 SGHRS, CDR2 YFSETQ. The ends lost 4 bases at V and 0 bases at J; junction bases unmatched: 10. The DNA of the CDR3 is TGCGCCAGCAGCGCGGTAGTAGCGGGGTCTAGCACAGATACGCAGTATTTT. This sequence encodes CASSAVVAGSSTDTQYF.

This sequence joins TRBV15 and TRBJ1-5; unclear D gene. Germline CDR1 is LNHNV and CDR2 is YYDKDF (reference sequence). The CDR3 has 15 residues. V was pared by 0 bases and J by 6 bases, with 12 bases between. Written as DNA, the CDR3 is TGTGCCACCAGCAGAGATTTCGGGGTTAGTCAGCCCCAGCATTTT. This encodes CATSRDFGVSQPQHF.

The J gene is TRBJ1-1, the V gene TRBV5-4; D is perhaps TRBD1 (6 bases). This CDR3 has 13 residues. CDR1 and CDR2 from the germline V gene are SGHNT and YYREEE (reference sequence). V lost 2 bases and J 3 bases, leaving 8 bases between the germline ends. CDR3 DNA sequence: TGTGCCAGCAGCTTCCGACAGGACACTGAAGCTTTCTTT. This encodes CASSFRQDTEAFF.

The sample holds one count of this clone. The rearrangement joins TRBV19 to TRBJ1-5, with 12 bases matching TRBD1. CDR3 length: 17 amino acids. V lost 8 bases and J lost 2; bases outside the gene matches: 10. Germline CDR1 reads LNHDA; CDR2 reads SQIVND (reference sequence). The CDR3 is CASGRPGQGARNQPQHF. The CDR3 DNA reads TGTGCCAGTGGGAGGCCGGGACAGGGGGCTCGCAATCAGCCCCAGCATTTT. The entire variable domain, with the rest obtained from reference TRBV19 and TRBJ1-5, is as follows: DGGITQSPKYLFRKEGQNVTLSCEQNLNHDAMYWYRQDPGQGLRLIYYSQIVNDFQKGDIAEGYSVSREKKESFPLTVTSAQKNPTAFYLCASGRPGQGARNQPQHFGDGTRLSIL.

The genes are TRBV25-1 and TRBJ1-4, with no clear D. Trimming pared 1 base from V and 3 bases from J, leaving 9 bases between. The CDR3 spans 15 residues. From germline, CDR1 is MGHDK and CDR2 SYGVNS. The CDR3 here is CASSEFGEANEKLFF. DNA of the CDR3: TGTGCCAGCAGTGAATTTGGGGAGGCTAATGAAAAACTGTTTTTT. The full variable domain, rest sourced from reference TRBV25-1 and TRBJ1-4, is EADIYQTPRYLVIGTGKKITLECSQTMGHDKMYWYQQDPGMELHLIHYSYGVNSTEKGDLSSESTVSRIRTEHFPLTLESARPSHTSQYLCASSEFGEANEKLFFGSGTQLSVL.

The chain recombines TRBV5-1 with TRBJ1-2; 8 nucleotides match TRBD1. This CDR3 has 13 residues. J was trimmed by 4 bases and V by 4 bases; bases with no gene match: 3. Germline V gives CDR1 SGHRS, CDR2 YFSETQ. CDR3 nucleotide sequence: TGCGCCAGCAGCACGGACAGGGCCTATGGCTACACCTTC. Its translation: CASSTDRAYGYTF.

The V and J genes are TRBV28 and TRBJ1-1, with TRBD1 matching 7 bases. CDR1 and CDR2 (germline): MDHEN, SYDVKM. This CDR3 spans 16 amino acids. V lost 8 bases and J lost 8; bases outside the gene matches: 20. CDR3 nucleotide sequence: TGTGCCAGCGGACTGGGGACAGCAGCTAAGGAGGGCGAAGCTTTCTTT. Encoded protein: CASGLGTAAKEGEAFF.

The rearrangement joins TRBV28 to TRBJ2-2; possibly TRBD1 for D (5 bases). Germline values: CDR1 MDHEN, CDR2 SYDVKM. The CDR3 is 16 residues long. Trimming shortened V by 2 bases and J by 5 bases, and 15 bases separated the two germline ends. CDR3 amino acids: CASSLQGVTRTGELFF. The DNA for the CDR3 is TGTGCCAGCAGTTTACAAGGGGTCACGAGGACCGGGGAGCTGTTTTTT.

This clone was observed a handful of times. The chain is built from TRBV11-2 and TRBJ2-2; tentative D call: TRBD1 (5 bases). Germline values: CDR1 SGHAT, CDR2 FQNNGV. V was clipped by 5 bases and J by 1 base, with 14 bases between them. The CDR3 loop spans 16 amino acids. The CDR3 sequence: CASSQSYRRNTGELFF. CDR3 nucleotides: TGTGCCAGCAGCCAATCATACAGGAGGAACACCGGGGAGCTGTTTTTT.

The J gene is TRBJ1-2, the V gene TRBV27, with D possibly matching TRBD1 (5 bases). This CDR3 has 13 residues. Germline loops: CDR1 MNHEY, CDR2 SMNVEV (reference sequence). The V gene lost 3 bases and the J gene lost 7 bases, with 12 bases spanning the gap. CDR3 in DNA: TGTGCCAGCAGTTTGTCGAGGAGGGGTGGCTACACCTTC. It codes for CASSLSRRGGYTF.

The chain uses TRBV19 and TRBJ1-4; no firm D call. Germline V gene data show CDR1 as LNHDA and CDR2 as SQIVND (reference sequence). Trimming removed 6 bases at V and 4 bases at J, with 12 bases between. CDR3 size: 14 residues. CDR3 protein: CASRRTGGNEKLFF. The CDR3 DNA reads as TGTGCCAGTAGGAGGACTGGCGGTAATGAAAAACTGTTTTTT. Variable domain in full (rest from reference TRBV19 and TRBJ1-4): DGGITQSPKYLFRKEGQNVTLSCEQNLNHDAMYWYRQDPGQGLRLIYYSQIVNDFQKGDIAEGYSVSREKKESFPLTVTSAQKNPTAFYLCASRRTGGNEKLFFGSGTQLSVL.

The rearrangement links TRBV21-1 to TRBJ1-2; the DNA was not compared with TRBD1, the D call given in the table. TRBV21-1 is termed a pseudogene. The CDR3 extends over 15 amino acids. CDR3 DNA: TGTGCCAGCAGCAAAGTGGACAGGGGCTGGCGTGGCTACACCTTC. Translated: CASSKVDRGWRGYTF.

J is TRBJ1-5 and V is TRBV9; 9 positions match TRBD1. Germline CDR1 reads SGDLS; CDR2 reads YYNGEE. There are 15 residues in the CDR3. Unmatched junction bases numbered 2, after V lost 3 bases and J lost 1 base. CDR3 protein: CASSEGQGSNQPQHF. DNA for the CDR3: TGTGCCAGCAGCGAGGGACAGGGAAGCAATCAGCCCCAGCATTTT.

V usage is TRBV5-4 and J usage is TRBJ1-4; D ambiguous. The CDR3 loop spans 14 amino acids. Germline lookup yields CDR1 SGHNT and CDR2 YYREEE (reference sequence). Trimming stripped 4 bases from V and 8 bases from J, with 15 bases between. CDR3: CASSRRNRPEKLFF. The CDR3 DNA reads TGTGCCAGCAGCCGGAGGAACCGTCCGGAAAAACTGTTTTTT.

The gene calls are TRBV4-2 and TRBJ2-7; 8 nucleotides match TRBD2. The trim removed 1 base at V and 1 base at J, leaving 6 bases unmatched. Germline V gene lookup returns CDR1 LGHNA and CDR2 YNFKEQ. This CDR3 contains 16 residues. CDR3 loop: CASSQVSPGGSYEQYF. As DNA, the CDR3 is TGTGCCAGCAGCCAAGTCTCACCGGGAGGGTCCTACGAGCAGTACTTC.